A selection of T cell receptor beta chains follows, all from one sample in a study of Ad26.COV2.S vaccination and SARS-CoV-2 variants. Profiled with immunoSEQ multiplex PCR; TCRdb holds only in-frame clones, not every one. The repertoire holds around 370,000 clones, around 84% seen once, with 3.3% in the top ten. The material was peripheral blood, obtained in a trial of Ad26.COV2.S vaccine versus placebo. The source of these receptors is a person between 18 and 65 years old who received the Ad26.COV2.S COVID-19 vaccine or a placebo. The CDR3 runs from the conserved cysteine through the conserved F or W. Fields, in order: J gene, clone size, V gene, D gene, CDR3 protein, CDR3 DNA. A D gene is named only where the DNA matches it firmly. Some rows mark clone size as missing; the rest say once, few, many or name a class of expanded clone.

>TRBJ1-2|-|TRBV10-3|-
CAISLEDPARYGYTF
TGTGCCATCAGTCTCGAGGACCCTGCCCGCTATGGCTACACCTTC
>TRBJ2-1|once|TRBV14|TRBD2
CASSRASGTTSTYNEQFF
TGTGCCAGCAGCCGGGCTAGCGGGACTACATCCACCTACAATGAGCAGTTCTTC
>TRBJ1-2|few|TRBV7-9|-
CASSLAGVGYGYTF
TGTGCCAGCAGCTTAGCCGGGGTAGGCTATGGCTACACCTTC
>TRBJ2-5|-|TRBV4-1|TRBD1
CASSQGQGGSGETQYF
TGCGCCAGCAGCCAAGGACAGGGTGGGAGCGGAGAGACCCAGTACTTC
>TRBJ2-7|-|TRBV18|TRBD2
CASSQPGLGGYEQYF
TGTGCCAGCTCACAACCGGGACTAGGGGGCTACGAGCAGTACTTC
>TRBJ2-1|-|TRBV19|TRBD1
CATEGADRGSREQFF
TGTGCCACCGAGGGCGCGGACAGGGGGTCCCGTGAGCAGTTCTTC
>TRBJ2-5|few|TRBV28|-
CASTLQLRETQYF
TGTGCCAGCACCCTTCAGCTTCGTGAGACCCAGTACTTC
>TRBJ2-1|-|TRBV9|TRBD2
CASSVDLAGVRFNEQFF
TGTGCCAGCAGCGTAGACCTAGCGGGAGTTAGGTTCAATGAGCAGTTCTTC
>TRBJ1-5|once|TRBV7-2|-
CASSLDRSQGNQPQHF
TGTGCCAGCAGCTTAGACCGCAGCCAAGGCAATCAGCCCCAGCATTTT
>TRBJ2-3|-|TRBV5-1|-
CASSLVSGSGTDTQYF
TGCGCCAGCAGCTTGGTTTCGGGCTCGGGCACCGATACGCAGTATTTT
>TRBJ2-6|-|TRBV28|-
CASSVGLSGANVLTF
TGTGCCAGCAGTGTGGGCCTCTCTGGGGCCAACGTCCTGACTTTC
>TRBJ2-7|-|TRBV11-2|-
CASSLVHHTSYEQYF
TGTGCCAGCAGCTTAGTCCATCACACCTCCTACGAGCAGTACTTC
>TRBJ2-3|-|TRBV15|-
CATSRDSKRRTDTQYF
TGTGCCACCAGCAGAGATAGTAAGCGACGCACAGATACGCAGTATTTT
>TRBJ1-4|-|TRBV4-1|TRBD1
CASSPGGLTGVISEKLFF
TGCGCCAGCAGCCCCGGGGGCCTTACAGGGGTGATTAGTGAAAAACTGTTTTTT
>TRBJ2-6|-|TRBV18|TRBD1
CASSPRGQGSGANVLTF
TGTGCCAGCTCACCAAGGGGACAGGGGTCTGGGGCCAACGTCCTGACTTTC
>TRBJ2-2|-|TRBV6-2/TRBV6-3|-
CASSFSRDGAGELFF
TGTGCCAGCAGTTTTTCCAGGGACGGCGCCGGGGAGCTGTTTTTT
>TRBJ1-3|-|TRBV7-9|-
CASSLFGGGNTIYF
TGTGCCAGCAGCTTATTTGGAGGTGGAAACACCATATATTTT
>TRBJ1-4|-|TRBV30|-
CAWSGEGREKLFF
TGTGCCTGGAGTGGGGAGGGGAGGGAAAAACTGTTTTTT
>TRBJ2-1|once|TRBV19|TRBD2
CASSRTSGRSPYNEQFF
TGTGCCAGTAGTCGTACTAGCGGGAGGTCTCCCTACAATGAGCAGTTCTTC
>TRBJ2-3|-|TRBV2|TRBD1
CASSVQGTLTDTQYF
TGTGCCAGCAGCGTACAGGGGACCCTCACAGATACGCAGTATTTT
>TRBJ2-5|-|TRBV28|-
CASSFGAQYF
TGTGCCAGCAGTTTCGGGGCCCAGTACTTC
>TRBJ1-1|-|TRBV6-5|-
CASRRNLDSANEAFF
TGTGCCAGCAGACGAAACCTGGACAGTGCAAATGAAGCTTTCTTT
>TRBJ2-7|-|TRBV24-1|TRBD2
CATQIFLRVAGGHSYEQYF
TGTGCCACCCAAATCTTCTTAAGGGTGGCGGGAGGACATTCCTACGAGCAGTACTTC
>TRBJ2-2|-|TRBV5-6|-
CASSSNTGEQWGGELFF
TGTGCCAGCAGCTCGAATACCGGAGAACAGTGGGGCGGGGAGCTGTTTTTT
>TRBJ2-3|-|TRBV11-2|TRBD2
CASSSTSGIDTQYF
TGTGCCAGCAGCAGTACTAGCGGGATAGATACGCAGTATTTT
>TRBJ2-1|-|TRBV25-1|TRBD1
CASSDHGTGGPFRQFF
TGTGCCAGCAGTGACCACGGGACAGGGGGCCCGTTCCGGCAGTTCTTC
>TRBJ2-7|-|TRBV10-1|TRBD2
CASSESYGTTLTVYEQYF
TGCGCCAGCAGTGAGTCGTATGGGACTACACTCACTGTTTACGAGCAGTACTTC
>TRBJ2-3|-|TRBV7-8|TRBD2
CASSIYTLGGRIDTQYF
TGTGCCAGCAGCATTTATACCCTCGGCGGGAGGATTGATACGCAGTATTTT
>TRBJ2-5|-|TRBV28|TRBD2
CASSPGLADVGKLYF
TGTGCCAGCAGTCCGGGACTAGCGGATGTCGGGAAGCTCTACTTC
>TRBJ2-5|-|TRBV2|TRBD1
CASRGTEYQETQYF
TGTGCCAGCAGGGGGACAGAGTACCAAGAGACCCAGTACTTC
>TRBJ2-7|-|TRBV6-1|TRBD1
CASSEAGGQGFYEQYF
TGTGCCAGCAGTGAAGCAGGCGGACAGGGTTTCTACGAGCAGTACTTC
>TRBJ1-5|few|TRBV18|TRBD1
CASSSAGQRSNQPQHF
TGTGCCAGCTCAAGCGCGGGACAGCGTAGCAATCAGCCCCAGCATTTT
>TRBJ1-4|-|TRBV6-1|TRBD1
CASANPQGAGEKLFF
TGTGCCAGCGCGAATCCACAGGGGGCTGGTGAAAAACTGTTTTTT
>TRBJ2-2|-|TRBV5-1|TRBD2
CASSLDPGGHTGELFF
TGCGCCAGCAGCTTGGATCCGGGAGGGCACACCGGGGAGCTGTTTTTT
>TRBJ1-6|few|TRBV7-9|-
CASSSPMDTSPLHF
TGTGCCAGCAGCTCCCCAATGGACACTTCACCCCTCCACTTT
>TRBJ1-4|many|TRBV4-3|-
CASSQVSGFESEKLFF
TGCGCCAGCAGCCAAGTAAGCGGATTCGAAAGTGAAAAACTGTTTTTT
>TRBJ2-5|many|TRBV19|-
CASSEWGAGETQYF
TGTGCCAGTAGTGAGTGGGGGGCAGGGGAGACCCAGTACTTC